This T cell receptor beta chain is drawn from a study of T cells in Graves' hyperthyroidism and ophthalmopathy (dated by TCRdb to about 2019). For context, the study as a whole: Peripheral blood was sampled at the time of initial diagnosis, prior to any treatment. TCR V-J signatures able to tell the groups apart were searched for in a discovery cohort of 90 to 100 patients, of whom about 40 had Graves' ophthalmopathy and roughly 57 had stable Graves' hyperthyroidism. Prospective prediction of ophthalmopathy was tested in an independent validation cohort of 18 to 20 hyperthyroidism patients and 17 patients who later progressed to ophthalmopathy. For training and testing, the roughly 97 patients in the discovery cohort were randomly divided in a 7:3 ratio. Thyroid tissue and blood T-cell repertoires from six Graves' hyperthyroidism patients were also compared in the study. After blood sampling, hyperthyroidism patients were treated with methimazole at a starting dose of 30 mg daily, and ophthalmopathy patients were treated with high-dose intravenous methylprednisolone. TCR Vbeta CDR3 sequencing of some 140 peripheral blood samples (over 40 ophthalmopathy, roughly 74 hyperthyroidism and roughly 17 progressor patients) is reported in the paper.

Stable Graves' hyperthyroidism was defined as the absence of progression to ophthalmopathy over 18 months of follow-up. The hyperthyroidism patients were between 18 and 65 years old and newly diagnosed, with a disease duration of less than 2 months. Patients with uncontrolled infections, other autoimmune diseases, pregnancy or lactation were excluded. Clinical symptoms, serum thyroxine and TRAb, thyroid ultrasound, and orbital computed tomography formed the basis for the diagnoses. PBMCs were isolated from about 10 ml of fresh peripheral blood by Ficoll-Paque density gradient centrifugation. Total RNA was extracted with Trizol reagent, and quality was checked on an Agilent 2100 Bioanalyzer. The study at large found these results: In validation, the model predicted progression to ophthalmopathy a median of roughly 6.5 months before onset, with over 60% sensitivity and roughly 73% specificity. Most expanded thyroid clonotypes (frequency above 0.001) were also found in blood, which suggests that blood repertoires may mirror thyroid immune responses. No statistical method was used to set the sample size in advance, and investigators knew the group allocation. Ophthalmopathy was separated from stable hyperthyroidism by a 13 V-J signature model, with approximately 89% sensitivity and about 81% specificity obtained in cross-validation and 80%/75% obtained in testing.

On this clonotype: What this receptor recognizes is not known. Per-base quality was not reported, and no clone a single base away is much larger than it.

Trimming at the junction amounts to 1 base on V and 5 bases on J, and the germline ends lie 11 bases apart. CDR1 and CDR2 are read off the germline V gene as SGHTA and FQGTGA. The cysteine opens and the phenylalanine closes a CDR3 of 14 amino acids. Only CDR3 DNA remains: 42 bases, in frame from the first base. Amplification of TCR beta CDR3 regions was carried out from RNA transcripts. The first round of RT-PCR for the TCR CDR3 was performed with the HTBI primer set and the Qiagen OneStep RT-PCR kit. The libraries were constructed in a second round of multiplex PCR and then size-selected and purified. Sequencing of the libraries was done on an Illumina HiSeq2000 using paired-end 100 bp reads. The authors processed their data as follows. Raw data were processed with SOAPnuke, discarding reads with adapters, uncalled bases, mean Phred below 15, or no exact constant-primer or identifier match. COPE v1.2.5 was used to merge high-quality paired reads, and clonotypes were defined as unique nucleotide sequences. MiTCR v1.1 was used to align the clonotypes against IMGT TRBV, TRBD and TRBJ reference segments. The analysis was restricted to V-J combinations with a frequency above 0.0001, which together covered just over 99% of the repertoires. A TCS score was defined as the ratio of F50 (clonal expansion) to E x V (chaos), with BLOSUM62-based TCRdist applied between CDR3 peptides within each V-J. Welch's t-statistics and random forest reduced just over 500 V-J features to under 15, which were used in a naive Bayes classifier (R e1071). The raw public reads went through TCRdb reprocessing: fastp at Q25, MiXCR clone calling, in-frame beta chains kept. Rows matching on CDR3 protein sequence are summarized as one entry with the most common DNA and genes. These V and J calls originate from TCRdb's pipeline instead of the authors' own analysis. The sample table lists under 700,000 distinct CDR3 sequences, around 15% of them with a count of one. Jointly, the top ten make up 15% to 20% of the sample.

Sequencing used blood. The chain is assembled from TRBV7-3 and TRBJ1-1, with a weak D call of TRBD1 (6 bases match). This clonotype was sampled from a woman under 30 with Graves' hyperthyroidism. The CDR3 region reads CASSLIGGGTEAFF. At the DNA level, the sequence is TGTGCCAGCAGCTTAATAGGGGGTGGGACTGAAGCTTTCTTT. Joined to the reference TRBV7-3 and TRBJ1-1 proteins, this CDR3 gives the full variable domain: GAGVSQTPSNKVTEKGKYVELRCDPISGHTALYWYRQSLGQGPEFLIYFQGTGAADDSGLPNDRFFAVRPEGSVSTLKIQRTERGDSAVYLCASSLIGGGTEAFFGQGTRLTVV.